What follows are 14 T cell receptor beta chains derived from one specimen sequenced in a study of human T cells and chemical hapten exposure. Indicated time point: patch test 2, 6 weeks after DPC sensitization. Treatment reported: therapeutic diphenylcyclopropenone sensitization with weekly scalp DPC. MiXCR, run by TCRdb on the RACE reads, gives a single entry per CDR3 protein. The table shows a few hundred thousand distinct CDR3 sequences, with over 6% occurring only once. Sequenced material: whole blood, taken in connection with sensitization to the hapten diphenylcyclopropenone (DPC). These receptors were obtained from a woman between 18 and 29 years old with alopecia areata. Some clones in this sample may be carry-over from other donors' samples.

This clonotype has a count of ten or more. The V call is TRBV12-3 or TRBV12-4, the J call TRBJ2-1; 10 bases line up with TRBD1. The CDR3 is 15 amino acids. J gave up 5 bases and V 6 bases, and 7 bases lay outside the gene matches. CDR3 sequence (DNA): TGTGCCAGCAGACCCGGACAGGGGGGGAACAATGAGCAGTTCTTC. As protein: CASRPGQGGNNEQFF.

In this sample, this clonotype turned up a few times. The chain joins TRBV7-9 to TRBJ1-1, with D perhaps matching TRBD1 (5 bases). The V end was cut by 5 bases, the J end by 0 bases, with 19 bases between. Germline V gene data show CDR1 as SEHNR and CDR2 as FQNEAQ (reference sequence). The length of the CDR3 is 17 residues. The CDR3 DNA reads TGTGCCAGCAGCGCGGCCGAAGACAGCTACATGAACACTGAAGCTTTCTTT. Its protein product is CASSAAEDSYMNTEAFF.

This clonotype appeared many times. The V and J genes are TRBV2 and TRBJ1-4; D not certain. Trimming shortened V by 10 bases and J by 0 bases, and 18 bases separated the two germline ends. Germline assignment: CDR1 SNHLY and CDR2 FYNNEI. This CDR3 contains 16 residues. The CDR3 DNA is TGTGCCACCTACAAGACTTTGGCTGCAACTAATGAAAAACTGTTTTTT. This codes for CATYKTLAATNEKLFF.

This clonotype was picked up many times. This rearrangement joins TRBV5-1 to TRBJ1-4; the match to TRBD1 covers 7 bases. CDR1 and CDR2 (germline): SGHRS, YFSETQ. V dropped 4 bases and J dropped 0; count of bases not matched to a gene: 6. This CDR3 comprises 16 residues. In nucleotides, the CDR3 is TGCGCCAGCAGCAGCAGACAGGGATCAACTAATGAAAAACTGTTTTTT. This sequence encodes CASSSRQGSTNEKLFF.

The sample holds many counts of this clonotype. The chain links TRBV20-1 to TRBJ2-3; a weak D match, TRBD1 (5 bases). The CDR3 loop spans 13 amino acids. V was pared by 3 bases and J by 0 bases, with 7 bases between. Germline-derived CDR1 and CDR2 are DFQATT and SNEGSKA (reference sequence). CDR3 DNA: TGCAGTGCTAGCAGGGCAAGCACAGATACGCAGTATTTT. This encodes CSASRASTDTQYF.

This clonotype was recorded a few times. The chain joins TRBV20-1 to TRBJ2-2, with D possibly TRBD1 on 5 matching bases. CDR3 length: 17 amino acids. V was cut by 0 bases and J by 3 bases, with 17 bases left in between. The germline CDR1 and CDR2 sequences are DFQATT and SNEGSKA (reference sequence). The CDR3 coding sequence is TGCAGTGCTAGAGATTCCCAGGGAATTCACGACACCGGGGAGCTGTTTTTT. It is translated as CSARDSQGIHDTGELFF.

This clonotype was counted many times. The V and J genes are TRBV9 and TRBJ1-5; D is possibly TRBD1 (6 bases). The CDR3 is 15 amino acids. Trimming removed 0 bases at V and 4 bases at J, with 11 bases between. The germline gives CDR1 SGDLS, CDR2 YYNGEE. The CDR3 sequence: CASSVGGRENQPQHF. CDR3 DNA sequence: TGTGCCAGCAGCGTAGGGGGGCGGGAGAATCAGCCCCAGCATTTT.

This clonotype has just a few counts. This chain uses TRBV7-2 with TRBJ2-5; unclear D gene. The V gene lost 5 bases and the J gene lost 0 bases, with 13 bases spanning the gap. This CDR3 spans 15 amino acids. Germline V gene sequence: CDR1 SGHTA, CDR2 FQGNSA. CDR3 nucleotide sequence: TGTGCCAGCAGCCAAAAGCCCCTGTACCAAGAGACCCAGTACTTC. It encodes CASSQKPLYQETQYF.

Many counts were recorded for this clonotype. This sequence joins TRBV20-1 and TRBJ1-5; TRBD1 aligns across 11 bases. Germline V gene sequence: CDR1 DFQATT, CDR2 SNEGSKA (reference sequence). The CDR3 runs 18 residues. Unmatched junction bases numbered 7, after V lost 0 bases and J lost 0 bases. The CDR3 DNA is TGCAGTGCTAGAGATATCAGGACAGGGGGCTATAGCAATCAGCCCCAGCATTTT. Protein product: CSARDIRTGGYSNQPQHF.

This clonotype was recorded a few times. The rearrangement links TRBV5-4 to TRBJ1-1, with D unresolved. V was pared by 7 bases and J by 0 bases, with 13 bases between. The germline V gene encodes CDR1 SGHNT and CDR2 YYREEE (reference sequence). The CDR3 is 14 residues long. The CDR3 sequence is CASYRTGMNTEAFF. DNA of the CDR3: TGTGCCAGCTACCGAACTGGGATGAACACTGAAGCTTTCTTT.

This clonotype came up many times. The chain combines TRBV10-2 with TRBJ1-5; D might be TRBD1 (6 bases). The V gene's germline CDR1 is WSHSY and CDR2 SAAADI. V was trimmed by 0 bases and J by 7 bases, leaving 13 bases between them. The CDR3 runs to 15 residues. This chain's CDR3 is CASSESGGGGQPQHF. The CDR3 nucleotides read TGCGCCAGCAGTGAGTCAGGAGGGGGAGGACAGCCCCAGCATTTT.

The V call is TRBV6-5, the J call TRBJ2-3; D might be TRBD2 (5 bases). With 10 bases removed from V and 0 bases from J, the gap between germline ends came to 14 bases. Germline V gives CDR1 MNHEY, CDR2 SVGAGI. This CDR3 comprises 14 residues. CDR3: CATQRGFSTDTQYF. In nucleotides, the CDR3 is TGTGCCACCCAGAGAGGGTTCAGCACAGATACGCAGTATTTT.

As regards this clonotype: Germline and junction disagree at one end, which may indicate a read error. This chain connects TRBV2 to TRBJ2-1; TRBD2 aligns across 8 bases. The CDR3 spans 15 residues. Germline V gene data show CDR1 as SNHLY and CDR2 as FYNNEI. CDR3 DNA: TGTGCCAGCAGGTCGAGTATTGCTAGCGGGCGCCCCGGTGGTTTC. Protein sequence: CASRSSIASGRPGGF.

In its sample, this clonotype was seen many times. The chain carries TRBV6-1 and TRBJ1-2, with D tentatively TRBD1 (5 bases). V shed 3 bases and J shed 4 bases, with 15 bases lying between them. CDR1 is MNHNS and CDR2 is SASEGT in the germline V gene. The CDR3 has 15 amino acids. CDR3: CASSDRALPVYGYTF. CDR3 sequence (DNA): TGTGCCAGCAGTGACAGGGCACTCCCCGTCTATGGCTACACCTTC.